Following are 20 T cell receptor beta chains from one sample sequenced in a study of regulatory T cells in long-lasting Graves disease. The TCR beta library used iRepertoire HTBI primers with Arm-PCR amplification of CDR3. TCRdb itself ran the multiplex PCR reads through MiXCR, one entry per CDR3 protein. The data show roughly 450,000 distinct CDR3 sequences, with 20% to 25% seen just once and approximately 26% held by the top ten. Time point here: persistent/refractory GD, antithyroid drugs over 5 years with positive TRAb. PBMC-derived RNA was used for the TCR library. The specimen comprised peripheral blood mononuclear cells (PBMCs), sampled when the disease was refractory, from a patient treated with antithyroid drugs. The receptor source for this set is a female donor with Graves disease.

This clonotype showed up many times. V and J are TRBV30 and TRBJ1-2; TRBD1 agrees at 7 bases. The germline V gene has CDR1 GTSNPN and CDR2 SVGIG (reference sequence). Trimming at V came to 5 bases and at J to 4 bases, leaving 1 base not matched to a gene. The CDR3 sequence is 11 residues long. CDR3 in amino acids: CAWGQAYGYTF. In DNA form, the CDR3 reads TGTGCCTGGGGACAGGCCTATGGCTACACCTTC.

The CDR3 region is CASSLGLSTDEQYF. For the CDR3, the DNA is TGCGCCAGCAGCTTGGGACTCTCGACGGACGAGCAGTACTTC. This rearrangement joins TRBV5-1 to TRBJ2-7; D is unclear. Trimming pared 0 bases from V and 5 bases from J, leaving 12 bases between. The CDR3 totals 14 residues. Germline lookup yields CDR1 SGHRS and CDR2 YFSETQ.

This clonotype was picked up a small number of times. The chain recombines TRBV9 with TRBJ1-3, with a weak D call TRBD1 (5 bases). CDR3 length equals 16 residues. Per germline, CDR1 SGDLS and CDR2 YYNGEE. The ends were cut back, 0 bases at V and 3 bases at J, with 13 bases in the middle. The CDR3 DNA follows: TGTGCCAGCAGCGTAGGTGAAGGGGCAGGTGGAAACACCATATATTTT. It yields the protein CASSVGEGAGGNTIYF.

This clonotype was counted many times. The rearrangement links TRBV2 to TRBJ2-1; D gene uncertain. Germline V gene data show CDR1 as SNHLY and CDR2 as FYNNEI. V lost 4 bases and J 5 bases, leaving 9 bases between the germline ends. This CDR3 has 13 amino acids. The CDR3, as DNA: TGTGCCAGCAGTGGCAGCGCAAACAATGAGCAGTTCTTC. Encoded protein: CASSGSANNEQFF. The variable domain in full, with the rest retrieved from reference TRBV2 and TRBJ2-1, is EPEVTQTPSHQVTQMGQEVILRCVPISNHLYFYWYRQILGQKVEFLVSFYNNEISEKSEIFDDQFSVERPDGSNFTLKIRSTKLEDSAMYFCASSGSANNEQFFGPGTRLTVL.

This clonotype was seen only a few times. This chain joins TRBV6-5 and TRBJ1-1; D ambiguous. Germline CDR1 and CDR2: MNHEY and SVGAGI. The CDR3 extends over 13 amino acids. Between the trimmed V and J ends, which lost 4 bases and 10 bases, there was a span of 16 bases. The CDR3 loop reads CASSSSELFVAFF. The CDR3 DNA is TGTGCCAGCAGTTCCTCCGAATTATTCGTAGCTTTCTTT.

A few counts support this clonotype. The CDR3 nucleotides read TGCAGTGCCATAGCGGGAGACGAGACCCAGTACTTC. The encoded protein is CSAIAGDETQYF. The J gene is TRBJ2-5, the V gene TRBV20-1; 9 bases agree with TRBD2. J was trimmed by 5 bases and V by 6 bases; bases with no gene match: 4. Germline V gene sequence: CDR1 DFQATT, CDR2 SNEGSKA (reference sequence). This CDR3 is 12 amino acids long.

V usage is TRBV6-2 or TRBV6-3 and J usage is TRBJ2-7; 8 nucleotides align to TRBD1. The trim removed 6 bases at V and 5 bases at J, leaving 6 bases unmatched. The CDR3 runs 13 residues. Germline V gene data show CDR1 as MNHEY and CDR2 as SVGEGT. Here the CDR3 reads CASRWTGLDEQYF. CDR3 DNA: TGTGCCAGCAGATGGACAGGGTTGGACGAGCAGTACTTC.

This clonotype was detected only a few times. This sequence joins TRBV7-9 and TRBJ2-5, with TRBD2 as a possible D gene (5 bases). Per germline, CDR1 SEHNR and CDR2 FQNEAQ (reference sequence). The CDR3 is 14 amino acids. V lost 5 bases and J 4 bases, leaving 14 bases between the germline ends. CDR3 sequence: CASSRRTQPETQYF. In nucleotides, the CDR3 is TGTGCCAGCAGCCGACGGACTCAACCAGAGACCCAGTACTTC.

This clonotype was detected many times. This chain joins TRBV28 and TRBJ1-5, with D maybe TRBD1 (5 bases). From germline, CDR1 is MDHEN and CDR2 SYDVKM. The V and J ends lost 5 bases and 9 bases respectively, with 20 bases between them. The CDR3 sequence is 15 residues long. The chain's CDR3 is CASSREQVLGSPQHF. In DNA, the CDR3 is TGTGCCAGCAGTCGTGAACAGGTCTTAGGTTCGCCCCAGCATTTT.

This chain links TRBV7-9 with TRBJ2-7; 7 nucleotides match TRBD2. The CDR3 extends over 13 amino acids. V dropped 4 bases and J dropped 3; count of bases not matched to a gene: 3. CDR1 is SEHNR and CDR2 is FQNEAQ in the germline V gene (reference sequence). This CDR3 is CASSWDYGYEQYF. The DNA of the CDR3 is TGTGCCAGCAGCTGGGACTACGGCTACGAGCAGTACTTC.

The chain uses TRBV20-1 and TRBJ2-2, with 14 bases identical to TRBD2. CDR1 DFQATT and CDR2 SNEGSKA come from the germline V gene (reference sequence). This CDR3 is 16 amino acids long. V lost 5 bases, J lost 8 bases, and 10 bases stayed unmatched. The CDR3 spells CSAPGTSGSLAGELFF. Written as DNA, the CDR3 is TGCAGTGCTCCAGGGACTAGCGGGAGTCTAGCTGGGGAGCTGTTTTTT.

The chain carries TRBV10-3 and TRBJ1-2; TRBD1 matches at 8 bases. The germline CDR1 and CDR2 sequences are ENHRY and SYGVKD. The CDR3 is 15 amino acids. Unmatched junction bases numbered 11, after V lost 3 bases and J lost 8 bases. In DNA, the CDR3 is TGTGCCATCAGTGAAGTACAGGGGGACTTAGGCGGCTACACCTTC. Translation: CAISEVQGDLGGYTF.

V is TRBV2 and J is TRBJ2-5, with TRBD1 identical over 8 bases. Trimming took 4 bases from V and 0 from J; bases not matched to a gene: 1. Germline V gives CDR1 SNHLY, CDR2 FYNNEI. The CDR3 has 14 residues. In nucleotides, the CDR3 is TGTGCCAGCAGTGCGGGACAGGACCAAGAGACCCAGTACTTC. Encoded protein: CASSAGQDQETQYF.

This clonotype showed up many times. This chain links TRBV5-1 with TRBJ1-1; D not resolved. The CDR3 covers 13 residues. Per the germline V gene, CDR1 is SGHRS and CDR2 is YFSETQ. Trimming removed 4 bases from V and 0 bases from J, with 7 bases in between. CDR3 sequence reads: CASSPTMNTEAFF. Here the CDR3 DNA reads TGCGCCAGCAGCCCCACCATGAACACTGAAGCTTTCTTT.

This clonotype has ten or more counts. The V gene is TRBV12-3 or TRBV12-4, the J gene TRBJ1-2; 7 bases map to TRBD1. The CDR3 is 14 residues long. Unmatched junction bases numbered 3, after V lost 3 bases and J lost 2 bases. CDR3 bases: TGTGCCAGCAGTTTCCCGGGACAGAACTATGGCTACACCTTC. The encoded protein is CASSFPGQNYGYTF.

This clonotype was counted at least ten times. V is TRBV12-3 or TRBV12-4 and J is TRBJ2-2, with TRBD2 identical over 9 bases. This CDR3 spans 15 amino acids. V shed 5 bases, J shed 7 bases, and the junction held 8 bases outside the gene matches. The CDR3 spells CASSDGTSRIGELFF. CDR3 nucleotide sequence: TGTGCCAGCAGTGACGGGACTAGCCGGATCGGGGAGCTGTTTTTT.

This clonotype has a handful of counts. The CDR3 coding sequence is TGCAGCGCCTGGGGGGAAGAGGGCGAGCAGTACTTC. Translated: CSAWGEEGEQYF. The V gene is TRBV29-1, the J gene TRBJ2-7; D perhaps matches TRBD2 (6 bases). The CDR3 consists of 12 residues. V was clipped by 7 bases and J by 6 bases, with 16 bases between them. Germline CDR1 reads SQVTM; CDR2 reads ANQGSEA.

This clonotype was seen ten or more times. V gene TRBV13 combines with J gene TRBJ2-7, with D possibly being TRBD1 or TRBD2 (5 bases each). The germline gives CDR1 PRHDT, CDR2 FYEKMQ (reference sequence). The CDR3 runs to 12 residues. The ends were cut back, 4 bases at V and 7 bases at J, with 11 bases in the middle. CDR3 coding DNA: TGTGCCAGCAGCTCGGGACGCCTAGAGCAGTACTTC. Translated: CASSSGRLEQYF.

Regarding this clonotype: No conserved phenylalanine or tryptophan is present at the end of the CDR3, so a read error is the likely explanation. This chain joins TRBV20-1 and TRBJ2-7; D possibly corresponds to TRBD2 (7 bases). The germline CDR1 and CDR2 sequences are DFQATT and SNEGSKA (reference sequence). The V end lost 0 bases, the J end lost 2 bases, and 20 bases lay between the germline ends. The CDR3 covers 17 residues. The DNA for the CDR3 is TGCAGTGCTAGAGATCCTGACGGGCGGGGGACAACCTACGAGCAGTACTCC. Amino acid sequence: CSARDPDGRGTTYEQYS.

This clonotype was detected only a few times. V and J are TRBV28 and TRBJ2-6, with TRBD2 as a possible D gene (6 bases). Per germline, CDR1 MDHEN and CDR2 SYDVKM. Trimming shortened V by 6 bases and J by 0 bases, and 15 bases separated the two germline ends. This CDR3 spans 17 amino acids. CDR3 DNA: TGTGCCAGCAGCTCCCTCCGGGAGCGCTCTGGGGCCAACGTCCTGACTTTC. Amino acids: CASSSLRERSGANVLTF.